This T cell receptor (beta chain) was sequenced in a study of CD8 T cells in ankylosing spondylitis. The TCR beta libraries were generated through quantitative 5'-RACE incorporating molecular barcodes. TCRdb analysed the 5' RACE reads with MiXCR anew, one entry per CDR3 protein. The table has hundreds of thousands of distinct CDR3 sequences, around 25% seen once; the top ten hold approximately 6.6%. Germline CDR1 WNHNN, CDR2 SYGVQD (reference sequence). Trimming cost V 2 bases and J 5 bases, with 9 bases left between them. CDR3 length equals 14 residues. Study-wide points: Seemingly characteristic of ankylosing spondylitis blood was a TCR beta motif consisting of 7 or 8 highly homologous variants. Clones that were linked to disease were CD8+ and were relatively rare in peripheral blood.

With regard to this clonotype: Antigen: not known.

The sequencing input was blood, either unsorted or a sorted T cell fraction (not recorded which). The source is a male donor with ankylosing spondylitis or in good health (not recorded which). The chain employs TRBV10-1 and TRBJ2-2; D call uncertain. The CDR3 loop is CASSELSFTGELFF. The CDR3 DNA is TGCGCCAGCAGTGAGCTGTCCTTTACCGGGGAGCTGTTTTTT.